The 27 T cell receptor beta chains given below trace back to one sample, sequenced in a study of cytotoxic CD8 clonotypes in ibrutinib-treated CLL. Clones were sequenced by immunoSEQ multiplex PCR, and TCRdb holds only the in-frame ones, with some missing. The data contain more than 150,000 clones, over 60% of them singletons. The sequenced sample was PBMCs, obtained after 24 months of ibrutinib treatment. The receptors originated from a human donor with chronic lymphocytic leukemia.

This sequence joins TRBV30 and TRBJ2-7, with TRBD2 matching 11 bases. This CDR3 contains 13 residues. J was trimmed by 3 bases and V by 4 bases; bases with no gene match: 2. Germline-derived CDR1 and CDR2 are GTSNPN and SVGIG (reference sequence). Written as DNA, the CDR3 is TGTGCCTGGAATCTAGCGGGAGGCTACGAGCAGTACTTC. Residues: CAWNLAGGYEQYF.

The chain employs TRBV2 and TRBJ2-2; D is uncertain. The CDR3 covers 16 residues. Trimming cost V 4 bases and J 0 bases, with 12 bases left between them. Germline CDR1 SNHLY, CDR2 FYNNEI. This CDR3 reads CASSVRRSANTGELFF. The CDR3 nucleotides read TGTGCCAGCAGTGTTCGCAGGTCCGCGAACACCGGGGAGCTGTTTTTT.

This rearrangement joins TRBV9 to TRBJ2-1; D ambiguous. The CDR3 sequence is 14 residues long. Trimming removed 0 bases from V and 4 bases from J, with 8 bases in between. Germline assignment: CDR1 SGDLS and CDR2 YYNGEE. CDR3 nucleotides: TGTGCCAGCAGCGTAGCAAGCTTATACAATGAGCAGTTCTTC. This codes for CASSVASLYNEQFF.

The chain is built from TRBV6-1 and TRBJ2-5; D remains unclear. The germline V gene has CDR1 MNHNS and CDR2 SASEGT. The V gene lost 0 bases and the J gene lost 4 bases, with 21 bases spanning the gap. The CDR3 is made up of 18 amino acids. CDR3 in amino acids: CASSEALTFAAVGETQYF. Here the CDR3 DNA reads TGTGCCAGCAGTGAAGCTTTGACGTTCGCCGCAGTGGGAGAGACCCAGTACTTC.

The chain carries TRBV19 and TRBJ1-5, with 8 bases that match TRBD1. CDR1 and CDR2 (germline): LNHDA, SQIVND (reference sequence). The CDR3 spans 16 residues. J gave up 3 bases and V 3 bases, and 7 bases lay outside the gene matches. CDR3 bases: TGTGCCAGTAGTATTTCACAGGGGGTGGTCAATCAGCCCCAGCATTTT. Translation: CASSISQGVVNQPQHF.

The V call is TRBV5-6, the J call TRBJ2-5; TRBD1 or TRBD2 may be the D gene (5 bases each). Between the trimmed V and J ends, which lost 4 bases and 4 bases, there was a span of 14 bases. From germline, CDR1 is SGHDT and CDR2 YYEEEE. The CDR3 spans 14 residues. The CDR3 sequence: CASSARVGTETQYF. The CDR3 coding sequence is TGTGCCAGCAGCGCCCGGGTAGGGACAGAGACCCAGTACTTC.

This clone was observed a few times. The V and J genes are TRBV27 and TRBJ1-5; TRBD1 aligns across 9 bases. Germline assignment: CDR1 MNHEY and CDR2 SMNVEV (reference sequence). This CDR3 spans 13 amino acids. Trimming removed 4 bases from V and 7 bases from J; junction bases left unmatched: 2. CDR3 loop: CASSWDRAQPQHF. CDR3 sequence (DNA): TGTGCCAGCAGTTGGGACAGGGCCCAGCCCCAGCATTTT.

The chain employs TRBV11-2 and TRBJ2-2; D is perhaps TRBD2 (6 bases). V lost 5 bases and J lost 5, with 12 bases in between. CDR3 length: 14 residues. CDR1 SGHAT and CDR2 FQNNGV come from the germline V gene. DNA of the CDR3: TGTGCCAGCAGCCTATCCGGGGGTACCGGGGAGCTGTTTTTT. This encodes CASSLSGGTGELFF.

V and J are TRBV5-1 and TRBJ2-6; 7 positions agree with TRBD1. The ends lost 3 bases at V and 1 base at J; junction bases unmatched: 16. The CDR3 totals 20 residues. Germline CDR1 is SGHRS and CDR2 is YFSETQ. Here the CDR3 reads CASSSAIYRGITSGANVLTF. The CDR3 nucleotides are TGCGCCAGCAGCTCAGCAATCTACAGGGGAATCACGTCTGGGGCCAACGTCCTGACTTTC. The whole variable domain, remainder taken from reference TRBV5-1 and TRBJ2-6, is KAGVTQTPRYLIKTRGQQVTLSCSPISGHRSVSWYQQTPGQGLQFLFEYFSETQRNKGNFPGRFSGRQFSNSRSEMNVSTLELGDSALYLCASSSAIYRGITSGANVLTFGAGSRLTVL.

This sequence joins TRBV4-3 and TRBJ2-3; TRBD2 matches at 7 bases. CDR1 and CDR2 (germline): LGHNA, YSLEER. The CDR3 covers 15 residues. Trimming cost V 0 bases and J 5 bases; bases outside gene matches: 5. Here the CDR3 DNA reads TGCGCCAGCAGCCAAGATATGCGGGAGCTAGATACGCAGTATTTT. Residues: CASSQDMRELDTQYF.

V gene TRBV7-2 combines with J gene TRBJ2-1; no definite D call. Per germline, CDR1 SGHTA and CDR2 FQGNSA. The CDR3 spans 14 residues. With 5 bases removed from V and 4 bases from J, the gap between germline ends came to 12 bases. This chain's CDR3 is CASSLSRPYNEQFF. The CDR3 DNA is TGTGCCAGCAGCCTCAGCAGGCCATACAATGAGCAGTTCTTC.

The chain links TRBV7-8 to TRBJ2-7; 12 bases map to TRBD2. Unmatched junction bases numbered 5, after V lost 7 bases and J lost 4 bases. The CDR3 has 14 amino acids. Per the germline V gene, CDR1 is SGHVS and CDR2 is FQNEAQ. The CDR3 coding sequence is TGTGCCAGCACGACTAGCGGGAGTAGTTACGAGCAGTACTTC. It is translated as CASTTSGSSYEQYF. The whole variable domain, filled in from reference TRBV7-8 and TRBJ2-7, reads GAGVSQSPRYKVAKRGQDVALRCDPISGHVSLFWYQQALGQGPEFLTYFQNEAQLDKSGLPSDRFFAERPEGSVSTLKIQRTQQEDSAVYLCASTTSGSSYEQYFGPGTRLTVT.

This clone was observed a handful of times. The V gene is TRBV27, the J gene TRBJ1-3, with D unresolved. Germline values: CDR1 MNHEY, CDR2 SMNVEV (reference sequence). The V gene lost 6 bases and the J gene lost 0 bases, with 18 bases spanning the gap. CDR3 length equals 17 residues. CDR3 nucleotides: TGTGCCAGCAGCCCCGACCGTGGGCGCCTCTCTGGAAACACCATATATTTT. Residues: CASSPDRGRLSGNTIYF.

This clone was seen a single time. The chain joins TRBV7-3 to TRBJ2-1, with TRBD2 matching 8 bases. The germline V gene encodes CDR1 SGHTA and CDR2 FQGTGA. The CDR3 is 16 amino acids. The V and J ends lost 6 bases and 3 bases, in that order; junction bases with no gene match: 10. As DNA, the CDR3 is TGTGCCAGCAGGTGGGTCGGGACTAGGTACTACAATGAGCAGTTCTTC. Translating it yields CASRWVGTRYYNEQFF.

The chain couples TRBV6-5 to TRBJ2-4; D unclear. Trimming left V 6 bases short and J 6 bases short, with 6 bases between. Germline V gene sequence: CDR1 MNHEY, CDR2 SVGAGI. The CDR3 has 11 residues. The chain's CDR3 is CASRLGNIQYF. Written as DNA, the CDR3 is TGTGCCAGCAGGCTCGGAAACATTCAGTACTTC.

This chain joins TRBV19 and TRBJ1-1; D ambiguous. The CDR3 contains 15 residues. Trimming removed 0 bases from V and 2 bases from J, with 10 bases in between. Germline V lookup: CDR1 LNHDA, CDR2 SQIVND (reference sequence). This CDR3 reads CASSIDDTPNTEAFF. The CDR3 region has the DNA TGTGCCAGTAGTATAGATGATACCCCTAACACTGAAGCTTTCTTT.

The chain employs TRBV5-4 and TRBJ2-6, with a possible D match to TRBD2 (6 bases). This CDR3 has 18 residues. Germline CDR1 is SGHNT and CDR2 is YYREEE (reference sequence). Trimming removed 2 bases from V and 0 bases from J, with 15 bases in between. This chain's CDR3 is CASSFLGLVNSGANVLTF. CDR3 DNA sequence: TGTGCCAGCAGCTTTCTGGGACTCGTGAACTCTGGGGCCAACGTCCTGACTTTC.

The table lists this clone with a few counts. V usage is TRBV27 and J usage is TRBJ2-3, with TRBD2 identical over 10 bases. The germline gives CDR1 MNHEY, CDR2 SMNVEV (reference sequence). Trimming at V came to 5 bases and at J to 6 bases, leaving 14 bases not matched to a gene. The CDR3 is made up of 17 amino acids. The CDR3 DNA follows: TGTGCCAGCAGTCGAAACCCCCTAGCGGGAGTTGGTGATACGCAGTATTTT. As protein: CASSRNPLAGVGDTQYF.

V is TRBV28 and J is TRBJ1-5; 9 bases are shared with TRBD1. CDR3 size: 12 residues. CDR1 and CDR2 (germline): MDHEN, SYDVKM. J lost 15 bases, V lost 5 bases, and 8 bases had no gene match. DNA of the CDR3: TGTGCCAGCAGTCCACGGCCGGGACAGGGGCATTTT. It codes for CASSPRPGQGHF.

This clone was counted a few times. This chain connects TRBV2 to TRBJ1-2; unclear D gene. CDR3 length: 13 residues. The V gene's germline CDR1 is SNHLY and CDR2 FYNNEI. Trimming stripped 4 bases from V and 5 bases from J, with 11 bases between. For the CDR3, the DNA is TGTGCCAGCAGTGTAGATAGGGATTATGGCTACACCTTC. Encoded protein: CASSVDRDYGYTF.

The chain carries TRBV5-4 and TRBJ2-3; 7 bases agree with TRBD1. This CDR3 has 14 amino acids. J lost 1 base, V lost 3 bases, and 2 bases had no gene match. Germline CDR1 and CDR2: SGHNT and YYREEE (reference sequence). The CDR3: CASSSGTGTDTQYF. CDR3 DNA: TGTGCCAGCAGCTCCGGGACAGGCACAGATACGCAGTATTTT.

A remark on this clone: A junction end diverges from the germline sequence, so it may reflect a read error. CDR3 sequence: CAGSPRSLQDTQYF. CDR3 DNA: TGTGCCGGCAGTCCCCGAAGCCTTCAGGATACGCAGTATTTT. V is TRBV9 and J is TRBJ2-3; D unclear. The CDR3 covers 14 residues. Germline-derived CDR1 and CDR2 are SGDLS and YYNGEE.

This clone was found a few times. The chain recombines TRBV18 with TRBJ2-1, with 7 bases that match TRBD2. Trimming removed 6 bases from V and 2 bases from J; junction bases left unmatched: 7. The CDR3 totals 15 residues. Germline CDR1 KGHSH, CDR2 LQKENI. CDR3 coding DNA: TGTGCCAGCTCCCCAGGACTAGAAGCCTACAATGAGCAGTTCTTC. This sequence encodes CASSPGLEAYNEQFF.

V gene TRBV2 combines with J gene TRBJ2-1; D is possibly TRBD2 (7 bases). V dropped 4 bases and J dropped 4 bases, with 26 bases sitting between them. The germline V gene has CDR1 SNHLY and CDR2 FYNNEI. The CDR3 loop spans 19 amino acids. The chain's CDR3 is CASSGGGLVYKSTYNEQFF. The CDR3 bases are TGTGCCAGCAGTGGGGGGGGCCTTGTATATAAGTCTACTTACAATGAGCAGTTCTTC.

The CDR3 protein is CASSQGTIYEQYF. CDR3 nucleotide sequence: TGCGCCAGCAGCCAAGGGACCATCTACGAGCAGTACTTC. The chain uses TRBV4-1 and TRBJ2-7; D is undetermined. This CDR3 is built from 13 residues. V was cut by 1 base and J by 3 bases, with 7 bases left in between. CDR1 is MGHRA, CDR2 YSYEKL, per germline.

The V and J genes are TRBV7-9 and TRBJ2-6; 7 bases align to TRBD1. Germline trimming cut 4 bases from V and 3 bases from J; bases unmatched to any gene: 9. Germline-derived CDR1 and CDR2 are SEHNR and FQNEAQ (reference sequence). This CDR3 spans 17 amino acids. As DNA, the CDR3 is TGTGCCAGCAGCTCCCCTTCAGGGGGTTATGGGGCCAACGTCCTGACTTTC. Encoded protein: CASSSPSGGYGANVLTF.

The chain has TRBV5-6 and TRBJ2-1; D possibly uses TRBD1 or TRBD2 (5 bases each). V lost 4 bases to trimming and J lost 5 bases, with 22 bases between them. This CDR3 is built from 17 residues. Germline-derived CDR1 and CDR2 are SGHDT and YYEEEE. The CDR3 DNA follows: TGTGCCAGCAGCCGTCTAACGACCGCAACGGGGCACAATGAGCAGTTCTTC. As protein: CASSRLTTATGHNEQFF.